This T cell receptor (beta chain) was sequenced in a study of identifying expanded T cells in peripheral blood. Study-level points and caveats: Differentially abundant clones: around 1.2 between replicates, about 17 at around 14 days, less than 20 at four. Variance in clone template counts between approximately 2-week samples significantly increased with total template count across all healthy donors.

During the collection period, no donor immune events like infections were recorded. As regards this clone: What it binds is unknown.

Germline values: CDR1 MNHEY, CDR2 SVGAGI. CDR3 length equals 14 residues. V was shortened by 2 bases and J by 5 bases, with 9 bases between the two germline ends. TCRdb's copy holds only in-frame clones and misses some; the assay was immunoSEQ multiplex PCR. Of around 82,000 clones listed, roughly 84% are singletons. The rearrangement uses TRBV6-5 and TRBJ2-2; D is uncertain. The receptor comes from a person aged 18 to 70 in good health. Material: blood. CDR3 residues: CASSYGQLTGELFF. Here the CDR3 DNA reads TGTGCCAGCAGTTACGGGCAGCTAACCGGGGAGCTGTTTTTT.